The 8 T cell receptor beta chains reported below all come from one sample, sequenced in a study of blood T cell repertoires in COVID-19 (TCRdb year 2020). Preparation of the library involved the immunoSEQ multiplex PCR assay. TCRdb obtained this table from immuneACCESS and retained in-frame rearrangements with V and J assigned. These tables miss some clones; where compared with another copy, unresolved V genes account for less than half of the shortfall, and the remainder is unexplained. Within this sample are around 460,000 clones, with 70% to 90% of them counted one time only. Together, the top ten hold more than 0.7% of the sample. Sequences were obtained from peripheral blood. The receptors stem from a man between 18 and 35 years old with COVID-19, enrolled during active disease.

The J gene is TRBJ2-5, the V gene TRBV11-2; D is undetermined. CDR3 length equals 14 residues. V shed 3 bases and J shed 1 base, with 9 bases lying between them. The germline V gene encodes CDR1 SGHAT and CDR2 FQNNGV. CDR3 protein: CASSLLLTQETQYF. The CDR3, as DNA: TGTGCCAGCAGCTTGTTACTCACCCAAGAGACCCAGTACTTC.

V is TRBV2 and J is TRBJ1-5; D gene unclear. The CDR3 length is 13 residues. CDR1 SNHLY and CDR2 FYNNEI come from the germline V gene. Deletions cut 5 bases from V and 1 base from J, with 6 bases between. CDR3 coding DNA: TGTGCCAGCAGTCCCGGGAGCAATCAGCCCCAGCATTTT. This sequence encodes CASSPGSNQPQHF.

This chain links TRBV7-8 with TRBJ1-1, with a possible D match to TRBD1 (5 bases). Trimming pared 0 bases from V and 1 base from J, leaving 6 bases between. Germline V gives CDR1 SGHVS, CDR2 FQNEAQ. This CDR3 is 14 amino acids long. The CDR3 coding sequence is TGTGCCAGCAGCTTAGCGGGGGGGAACACTGAAGCTTTCTTT. Amino acid sequence: CASSLAGGNTEAFF.

The rearrangement uses TRBV28 and TRBJ2-7; the D is unclear. With 10 bases removed from V and 2 bases from J, the gap between germline ends came to 9 bases. This CDR3 comprises 11 residues. Germline values: CDR1 MDHEN, CDR2 SYDVKM. CDR3 amino acids: CATDTAYEQYF. The CDR3 DNA reads TGTGCCACCGACACTGCCTACGAGCAGTACTTC.

This chain links TRBV5-1 with TRBJ2-2; D perhaps matches TRBD2 (7 bases). Between the trimmed V and J ends, which lost 1 base and 5 bases, there was a span of 21 bases. CDR1 is SGHRS and CDR2 is YFSETQ in the germline V gene. This CDR3 spans 18 amino acids. CDR3 sequence reads: CASSLPTGGRVETGELFF. DNA of the CDR3: TGCGCCAGCAGCTTGCCCACGGGGGGCAGGGTGGAGACCGGGGAGCTGTTTTTT.

This clone was observed a handful of times. The rearrangement uses TRBV19 and TRBJ1-4; D is ambiguous. Deletions cut 5 bases from V and 3 bases from J, with 13 bases between. The CDR3 covers 15 residues. Germline CDR1 LNHDA, CDR2 SQIVND (reference sequence). The CDR3 DNA is TGTGCCAGTAGTCCCAGGATATTGGCTAATGAAAAACTGTTTTTT. Translated, it gives CASSPRILANEKLFF.

The V and J genes are TRBV30 and TRBJ2-3; 8 bases align to TRBD2. After removal of 3 bases from V and 2 bases from J, the junction contained 7 bases not matched to a gene. The CDR3 runs to 15 residues. Germline V gene sequence: CDR1 GTSNPN, CDR2 SVGIG (reference sequence). The CDR3 reads CAWSQAGDPTDTQYF. CDR3 DNA sequence: TGTGCCTGGAGCCAAGCGGGAGATCCCACAGATACGCAGTATTTT.

This clone was seen once. The chain has TRBV13 and TRBJ1-1, with no clear D. Trimming left V 0 bases short and J 5 bases short, with 13 bases between. Looked up from germline, CDR1 is PRHDT and CDR2 is FYEKMQ (reference sequence). The CDR3 length is 15 residues. CDR3 amino acids: CASSLGRSGTTEAFF. Here the CDR3 DNA reads TGTGCCAGCAGCTTAGGCCGGTCTGGTACGACTGAAGCTTTCTTT. The full variable domain, completed using reference TRBV13 and TRBJ1-1, is AAGVIQSPRHLIKEKRETATLKCYPIPRHDTVYWYQQGPGQDPQFLISFYEKMQSDKGSIPDRFSAQQFSDYHSELNMSSLELGDSALYFCASSLGRSGTTEAFFGQGTRLTVV.